Presented here are 19 T cell receptor beta chains from one specimen sequenced in a study of T and B cells in COVID-19 patients. Multiplex PCR with BIOMED2 TRB-A/B primer pools amplified TRB rearrangements. One entry per CDR3 protein results from TCRdb running MiXCR on the multiplex PCR reads. The sample contains several thousand distinct CDR3 sequences, roughly 23% of which appear only once. From blood, about 240-550 ng of genomic DNA served as TRB template. Sequenced: blood. These TCRs come from a human donor with active COVID-19.

The V gene is TRBV5-1, the J gene TRBJ1-4, with D perhaps matching TRBD1 (5 bases). This CDR3 is built from 15 residues. Trimming pared 4 bases from V and 8 bases from J, leaving 18 bases between. Germline V CDR1 and CDR2: SGHRS, YFSETQ. CDR3 in DNA: TGCGCCAGCAGCGGGGGACTATCTCCGGGGGAAAAACTGTTTTTT. Translating gives CASSGGLSPGEKLFF.

This clonotype is termed medium-sized. This rearrangement joins TRBV18 to TRBJ2-5; 8 positions agree with TRBD2. The CDR3 is 16 amino acids. CDR1 and CDR2 from the germline V gene are KGHSH and LQKENI. Germline trimming cut 3 bases from V and 1 base from J; bases unmatched to any gene: 7. In DNA, the CDR3 is TGTGCCAGCTCACCGGGACTAGGGTCCCTCCAAGAGACCCAGTACTTC. Translation: CASSPGLGSLQETQYF.

In its sample, this clonotype ranks as medium-sized. The chain links TRBV5-1 to TRBJ2-7; D is unclear. Trimming pared 4 bases from V and 6 bases from J, leaving 14 bases between. Germline CDR1 is SGHRS and CDR2 is YFSETQ. The CDR3 covers 13 residues. The chain's CDR3 is CASSPTLQGEQYF. The CDR3 DNA sequence: TGCGCCAGCAGCCCGACCCTCCAAGGCGAGCAGTACTTC.

This clonotype ranks as medium-sized. The chain recombines TRBV18 with TRBJ1-4, with D possibly matching TRBD1 (6 bases). Germline V gives CDR1 KGHSH, CDR2 LQKENI. Trimming shortened V by 6 bases and J by 5 bases, and 13 bases separated the two germline ends. The CDR3 covers 14 residues. CDR3 sequence reads: CASSQGGENEKLFF. CDR3 coding DNA: TGTGCCAGCTCGCAAGGGGGGGAAAATGAAAAACTGTTTTTT.

This clonotype rates as medium-sized (0.01 to 0.1%). The CDR3 loop is CASSYRPRDTQYF. The CDR3, as DNA: TGTGCCAGCAGTTACCGACCACGAGATACGCAGTATTTT. The genes are TRBV6-2 or TRBV6-3 and TRBJ2-3; no firm D call. CDR1 and CDR2 from the germline V gene are MNHEY and SVGEGT. V was pared by 2 bases and J by 5 bases, with 8 bases between. CDR3 size: 13 residues.

This clonotype is medium-sized within its sample. The rearrangement links TRBV30 to TRBJ1-2; D remains unclear. Trimming removed 3 bases at V and 5 bases at J, with 7 bases between. Germline-derived CDR1 and CDR2 are GTSNPN and SVGIG (reference sequence). This CDR3 spans 11 amino acids. The CDR3 spells CAWRGVYGYTF. The CDR3 bases are TGTGCCTGGAGAGGAGTTTATGGCTACACCTTC.

The J gene is TRBJ2-3, the V gene TRBV6-1; D is possibly TRBD2 (6 bases). The CDR3 has 15 residues. Germline V gene sequence: CDR1 MNHNS, CDR2 SASEGT. The V gene lost 9 bases and the J gene lost 2 bases, with 18 bases spanning the gap. CDR3 region: CASCQVGGYTDTQYF. The CDR3 coding sequence is TGTGCCAGTTGCCAGGTCGGGGGATACACAGATACGCAGTATTTT.

Within the sample, this clonotype is medium-sized (0.01 to 0.1%). V is TRBV6-5 and J is TRBJ2-2; D is ambiguous. The V end lost 2 bases, the J end lost 0 bases, and 4 bases lay between the germline ends. The V gene's germline CDR1 is MNHEY and CDR2 SVGAGI. The CDR3 extends over 14 amino acids. Here the CDR3 reads CASSYRANTGELFF. CDR3 bases: TGTGCCAGCAGTTACAGGGCGAACACCGGGGAGCTGTTTTTT.

By its share, this clonotype is medium-sized (0.01 to 0.1%). The chain combines TRBV19 with TRBJ2-6; 16 bases align to TRBD2. CDR1 LNHDA and CDR2 SQIVND come from the germline V gene (reference sequence). CDR3 size: 18 residues. V was pared by 5 bases and J by 1 base, with 2 bases of the junction left unmatched. CDR3: CASSWGLAGGSGANVLTF. The CDR3 region has the DNA TGTGCCAGTAGTTGGGGACTAGCGGGAGGGTCTGGGGCCAACGTCCTGACTTTC.

The rearrangement uses TRBV4-2 and TRBJ2-1; D possibly corresponds to TRBD2 (6 bases). CDR1 and CDR2 (germline): LGHNA, YNFKEQ. Trimming shortened V by 3 bases and J by 2 bases, and 17 bases separated the two germline ends. The CDR3 loop spans 17 amino acids. The CDR3: CASSHYGTVPTYNEQFF. DNA for the CDR3: TGTGCCAGCAGCCATTACGGGACTGTCCCTACCTACAATGAGCAGTTCTTC.

The sample holds a few counts of this clonotype. DNA of the CDR3: TGTGCCAGCAGCCCCGATACCGAAAAACTGTTTTTT. Protein sequence: CASSPDTEKLFF. This chain uses TRBV7-2 with TRBJ1-4, with D hard to call. Trimming stripped 5 bases from V and 8 bases from J, with 9 bases between. This CDR3 contains 12 residues. Germline-derived CDR1 and CDR2 are SGHTA and FQGNSA.

This clonotype qualifies as medium-sized (0.01 to 0.1%). The rearrangement uses TRBV5-4 and TRBJ2-1, with unresolved D. Per germline, CDR1 SGHNT and CDR2 YYREEE (reference sequence). Trimming removed 1 base at V and 7 bases at J, with 9 bases between. The CDR3 runs to 13 residues. CDR3 region: CASSLNGENEQFF. As DNA, the CDR3 is TGTGCCAGCAGCTTGAACGGAGAGAATGAGCAGTTCTTC. Using reference TRBV5-4 and TRBJ2-1 for the parts outside the CDR3, the full variable domain is ETGVTQSPTHLIKTRGQQVTLRCSSQSGHNTVSWYQQALGQGPQFIFQYYREEENGRGNFPPRFSGLQFPNYSSELNVNALELDDSALYLCASSLNGENEQFFGPGTRLTVL.

This clonotype is labeled as medium-sized. The chain has TRBV6-5 and TRBJ1-1; a possible D gene is TRBD1 (5 bases). The ends were cut back, 2 bases at V and 4 bases at J, with 14 bases in the middle. Germline V gene lookup returns CDR1 MNHEY and CDR2 SVGAGI. The CDR3 covers 15 residues. The DNA of the CDR3 is TGTGCCAGCAGTTACGGAGACGGGGGAACCACTGAAGCTTTCTTT. Amino acids: CASSYGDGGTTEAFF.

A word on this clonotype: This could be a read error, since a much larger clone is one nucleotide away. This chain connects TRBV6-5 to TRBJ1-3, with D possibly being TRBD1 (5 bases). Germline values: CDR1 MNHEY, CDR2 SVGAGI. CDR3 length: 16 amino acids. V dropped 6 bases and J dropped 0 bases, with 15 bases sitting between them. In nucleotides, the CDR3 is TGTGCCAGCAGCCGTGGAGGGGTCTCCTCTGGAAACACCATATATTTT. It encodes CASSRGGVSSGNTIYF.

The chain carries TRBV12-3 or TRBV12-4 and TRBJ2-2, with 11 bases fitting TRBD1. J was trimmed by 4 bases and V by 6 bases; bases with no gene match: 4. This CDR3 comprises 15 residues. CDR3 in amino acids: CASSPGTGGTGELFF. Here the CDR3 DNA reads TGTGCCAGCAGCCCCGGGACAGGGGGCACCGGGGAGCTGTTTTTT.

This clonotype is judged medium-sized. The chain uses TRBV19 and TRBJ1-1; TRBD1 aligns across 10 bases. The CDR3 extends over 14 amino acids. CDR1 and CDR2 (germline): LNHDA, SQIVND (reference sequence). Unmatched junction bases numbered 5, after V lost 7 bases and J lost 3 bases. The CDR3 nucleotides are TGTGCCAGTACCTATGGACAGGGGGACACTGAAGCTTTCTTT. This codes for CASTYGQGDTEAFF.

Within the sample, this clonotype is medium-sized (0.01 to 0.1%). The chain links TRBV6-5 to TRBJ2-7; D remains ambiguous. Germline V gives CDR1 MNHEY, CDR2 SVGAGI. The V gene lost 2 bases and the J gene lost 0 bases, with 11 bases spanning the gap. The CDR3 is made up of 15 amino acids. This CDR3 reads CASSYVRTASYEQYF. The CDR3 bases are TGTGCCAGCAGTTACGTCAGGACCGCCTCCTACGAGCAGTACTTC.

This clonotype rates as medium-sized. The chain employs TRBV10-3 and TRBJ2-1; 7 bases fit TRBD2. V dropped 11 bases and J dropped 6; count of bases not matched to a gene: 13. The germline gives CDR1 ENHRY, CDR2 SYGVKD. The length of the CDR3 is 14 residues. CDR3 protein: CAVPLAEGSNEQFF. The CDR3 nucleotides read TGTGCCGTCCCCCTAGCGGAGGGAAGCAATGAGCAGTTCTTC.

The chain carries TRBV11-3 and TRBJ2-7, with 7 bases aligning to TRBD1. CDR3 length: 14 residues. CDR1 SGHNT and CDR2 YENEEA come from the germline V gene. V lost 4 bases and J lost 0; bases outside the gene matches: 3. CDR3 in DNA: TGTGCCAGCAGCTCCGGGACAGACTCCTACGAGCAGTACTTC. Translation gives CASSSGTDSYEQYF. Full variable domain (missing parts from reference TRBV11-3 and TRBJ2-7): EAGVVQSPRYKIIEKKQPVAFWCNPISGHNTLYWYLQNLGQGPELLIRYENEEAVDDSQLPKDRFSAERLKGVDSTLKIQPAELGDSAVYLCASSSGTDSYEQYFGPGTRLTVT.